This T cell receptor (beta chain) was obtained from a study of T-cell reconstitution after alpha-beta-depleted transplantation in children. Study-wide results and limits: Elevated TCRbeta diversity at day 60 was traced, in some patients, to surviving recipient T cells and thymic progenitors. Alpha-beta T cells about two months after transplant reportedly derived from several hundred expanded graft clones. Fresh T-cell production supplied most of the T-cell counts and diversity seen one year after transplant.

The CDR3 sequence is 12 residues long. Germline CDR1 SGHTA, CDR2 FQGNSA. The J segment lost 10 bases and the V segment lost 8 bases, leaving 4 bases of the junction unmatched. This clonotype was found many times. What it binds is unknown. The TCRbeta library incorporated unique molecular identifiers. TCRdb analysed the PCR reads with MiXCR anew, one entry per CDR3 protein. The sample yields over 90,000 distinct CDR3 sequences, 4.5% to 7.5% seen once. J is TRBJ2-1 and V is TRBV7-2, with 11 bases fitting TRBD2. The receptor was derived from a female patient between 2 and 15 years old who had a stem cell transplant for Fanconi anemia, so the T cells may come from the graft donor. Specimen: PBMCs, mostly from graft donor cells, collected 60 days after TCRalphabeta/CD19-depleted stem cell transplant. This CDR3 reads CASGTSGGEQFF. Written as DNA, the CDR3 is TGTGCCAGCGGCACTAGCGGGGGCGAGCAGTTCTTC.